These 10 T cell receptor beta chains were sequenced from one sample in a study of shared clonotypes between healthy human individuals. CD45RO negativity and positive selection for CCR7 defined naive CD8 cells, a population that excluded terminally differentiated effector memory CD45RA+ cells. Assay: immunoSEQ multiplex PCR; the TCRdb copy retains only in-frame clones and omits some. The sample has about 2.1 million clones, over 85% seen once; the top ten hold more than 1.5%. What was sequenced was naive CD8+ T cells from PBMCs. The receptors shown here come from a man younger than 30 in good health. Some clones in this sample may be carry-over from other donors' samples.

This chain joins TRBV2 and TRBJ2-3; 9 bases match TRBD1. Germline V CDR1 and CDR2: SNHLY, FYNNEI. The CDR3 consists of 17 residues. J gave up 6 bases and V 9 bases, and 19 bases lay outside the gene matches. The CDR3 DNA is TGTGCCAGTCCAAAGGGGGACAGGGTGTCCCGTTCGGATACGCAGTATTTT. It yields the protein CASPKGDRVSRSDTQYF.

The chain recombines TRBV27 with TRBJ1-2, with D hard to call. The germline gives CDR1 MNHEY, CDR2 SMNVEV (reference sequence). The V end lost 1 base, the J end lost 4 bases, and 13 bases lay between the germline ends. CDR3 size: 15 residues. The CDR3 here is CASSLYGPGPYGYTF. The CDR3, as DNA: TGTGCCAGCAGTTTATATGGGCCCGGCCCCTATGGCTACACCTTC.

V usage is TRBV7-8 and J usage is TRBJ1-4; 10 bases match TRBD1. The trim removed 0 bases at V and 4 bases at J, leaving 2 bases unmatched. The CDR3 contains 16 residues. Germline V gives CDR1 SGHVS, CDR2 FQNEAQ. In nucleotides, the CDR3 is TGTGCCAGCAGCTTAGCGTGGACAGGGGGTAATGAAAAACTGTTTTTT. Translated: CASSLAWTGGNEKLFF.

This chain joins TRBV10-3 and TRBJ2-7; D may be TRBD1 or TRBD2 (6 bases each). The V end lost 6 bases, the J end lost 0 bases, and 15 bases lay between the germline ends. The CDR3 extends over 15 amino acids. Looked up from germline, CDR1 is ENHRY and CDR2 is SYGVKD. The CDR3 nucleotides are TGTGCCATCAGAAACGTGGGGGGCGGCTCCTACGAGCAGTACTTC. Protein product: CAIRNVGGGSYEQYF.

The chain has TRBV2 and TRBJ2-1; no clear D. The length of the CDR3 is 16 residues. Germline V lookup: CDR1 SNHLY, CDR2 FYNNEI. V was cut by 1 base and J by 0 bases, with 10 bases left in between. The CDR3 bases are TGTGCCAGCAGTGAAGTAAGCGCCCGCTCCTACAATGAGCAGTTCTTC. Translated, it gives CASSEVSARSYNEQFF.

This clone showed up just once. V is TRBV11-1 and J is TRBJ2-2; either TRBD1 or TRBD2 may fit D (5 bases each). Germline CDR1 reads SGHAT; CDR2 reads FQDESV (reference sequence). The CDR3 spans 14 residues. Trimming left V 1 base short and J 7 bases short, with 10 bases between. The CDR3 here is CASSLDGGSGELFF. CDR3 nucleotides: TGTGCCAGCAGCTTAGATGGGGGTAGCGGGGAGCTGTTTTTT. The whole variable domain, filled in from reference TRBV11-1 and TRBJ2-2, reads EAEVAQSPRYKITEKSQAVAFWCDPISGHATLYWYRQILGQGPELLVQFQDESVVDDSQLPKDRFSAERLKGVDSTLKIQPAELGDSAMYLCASSLDGGSGELFFGEGSRLTVL.

The DNA of the CDR3 is TGTGCCAGCAGAACGCAGGGTCACGAGCAGTACTTC. Translating it yields CASRTQGHEQYF. The chain is built from TRBV28 and TRBJ2-7, with a weak D call TRBD1 (5 bases). CDR3 size: 12 residues. Germline V lookup: CDR1 MDHEN, CDR2 SYDVKM. Trimming left V 6 bases short and J 5 bases short, with 11 bases between. Looking up the rest from reference TRBV28 and TRBJ2-7 gives the full variable domain: DVKVTQSSRYLVKRTGEKVFLECVQDMDHENMFWYRQDPGLGLRLIYFSYDVKMKEKGDIPEGYSVSREKKERFSLILESASTNQTSMYLCASRTQGHEQYFGPGTRLTVT.

The V and J genes are TRBV11-2 and TRBJ2-7; the D is unclear. Germline-derived CDR1 and CDR2 are SGHAT and FQNNGV. The CDR3 sequence is 13 residues long. Trimming pared 5 bases from V and 5 bases from J, leaving 13 bases between. This CDR3 is CASSPVGWDEQYF. The CDR3 DNA follows: TGTGCCAGCAGCCCGGTTGGTTGGGACGAGCAGTACTTC.

The rearrangement joins TRBV27 to TRBJ2-6, with 8 bases fitting TRBD1. Germline CDR1 and CDR2: MNHEY and SMNVEV (reference sequence). Trimming removed 5 bases from V and 3 bases from J; junction bases left unmatched: 6. This CDR3 comprises 16 residues. CDR3 region: CASSVGQGSGANVLTF. CDR3 in DNA: TGTGCCAGCAGTGTTGGACAGGGAAGTGGGGCCAACGTCCTGACTTTC. Drawing the rest from reference TRBV27 and TRBJ2-6, the complete variable domain is EAQVTQNPRYLITVTGKKLTVTCSQNMNHEYMSWYRQDPGLGLRQIYYSMNVEVTDKGDVPEGYKVSRKEKRNFPLILESPSPNQTSLYFCASSVGQGSGANVLTFGAGSRLTVL.

The V gene is TRBV11-2, the J gene TRBJ2-3; the D is unclear. Germline V CDR1 and CDR2: SGHAT, FQNNGV. This CDR3 comprises 13 residues. V was shortened by 5 bases and J by 4 bases, with 10 bases between the two germline ends. CDR3 in amino acids: CASSILRADTQYF. The CDR3 nucleotides are TGTGCCAGCAGCATACTTAGGGCAGATACGCAGTATTTT.